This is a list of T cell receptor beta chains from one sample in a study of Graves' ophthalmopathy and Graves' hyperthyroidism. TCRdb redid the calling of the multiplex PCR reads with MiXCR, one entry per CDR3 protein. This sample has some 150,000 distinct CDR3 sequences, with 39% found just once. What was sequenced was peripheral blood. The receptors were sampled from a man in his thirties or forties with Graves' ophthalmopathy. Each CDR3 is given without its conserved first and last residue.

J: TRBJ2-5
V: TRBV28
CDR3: ASSNTETQY

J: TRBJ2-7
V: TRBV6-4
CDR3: ASSADLAGVSEQY

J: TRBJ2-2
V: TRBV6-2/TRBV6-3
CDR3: ASSPGQGELF

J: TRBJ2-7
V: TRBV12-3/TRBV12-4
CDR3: ASSLRQGPYEQY

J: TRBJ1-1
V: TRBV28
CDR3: ASSFNRVDTEAF

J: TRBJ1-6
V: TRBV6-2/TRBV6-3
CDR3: ASKVGGQKSSPLH

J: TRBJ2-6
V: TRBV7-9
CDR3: ASGMGSGANVLT

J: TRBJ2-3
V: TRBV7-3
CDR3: ASSLQGLLLKADTQY

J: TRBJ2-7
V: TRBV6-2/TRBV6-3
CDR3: ASSSLAERSGQY

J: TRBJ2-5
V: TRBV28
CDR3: ASSLSTGGRETQY

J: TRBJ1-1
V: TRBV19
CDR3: ASSLGAALGGAF

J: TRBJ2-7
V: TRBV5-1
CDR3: ASSSEASYEQY

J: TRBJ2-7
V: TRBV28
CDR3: ASSSGASYEQY

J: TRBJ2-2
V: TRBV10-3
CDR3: AISEFGPGELF

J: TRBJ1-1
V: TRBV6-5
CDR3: ASSFRRRGAGGTEAF

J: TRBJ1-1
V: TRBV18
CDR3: ASSPPQDTEAF

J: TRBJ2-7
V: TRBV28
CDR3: ASSYTSGRTEQY

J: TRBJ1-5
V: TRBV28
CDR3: ASGQNNQPQH

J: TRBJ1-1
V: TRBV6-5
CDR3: ASSYSQGARMNTEAF

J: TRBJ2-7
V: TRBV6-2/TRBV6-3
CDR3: ASSYLLAGPLTLYEQY

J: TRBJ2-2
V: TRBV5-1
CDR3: ASSLAPTGELF

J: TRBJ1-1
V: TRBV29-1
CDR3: SAQLGLNTEAF

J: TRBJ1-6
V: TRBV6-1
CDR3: ASMRFGLLSPLH

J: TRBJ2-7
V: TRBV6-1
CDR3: ASSARLAGVGEQY

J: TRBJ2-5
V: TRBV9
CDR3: ASSVVSRQGTQY

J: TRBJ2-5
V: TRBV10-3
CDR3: AISDPAGVSETQY

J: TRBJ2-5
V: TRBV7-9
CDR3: ASSTQGGDPQY

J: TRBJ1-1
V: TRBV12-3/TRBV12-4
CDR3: ASSRYTEAF

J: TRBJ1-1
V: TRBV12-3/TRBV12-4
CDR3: ASTRFAEAF

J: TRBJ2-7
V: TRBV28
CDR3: ASLGLQGNPEQY

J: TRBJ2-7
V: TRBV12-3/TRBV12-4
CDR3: ASSLLAGTYEQY

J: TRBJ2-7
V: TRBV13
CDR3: ASSLASAVTYEQY

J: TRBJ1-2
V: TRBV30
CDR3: AWSPHGTPYGYT

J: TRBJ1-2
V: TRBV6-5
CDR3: ASSYEGLSDGYT

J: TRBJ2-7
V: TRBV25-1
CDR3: ASSEYSGRAYEQY

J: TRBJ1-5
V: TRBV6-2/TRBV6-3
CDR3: ASSYDTASQSLQPQH

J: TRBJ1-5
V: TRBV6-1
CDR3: ASRKGTNQPQH

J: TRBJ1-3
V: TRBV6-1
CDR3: ASTQQGSGNTIY

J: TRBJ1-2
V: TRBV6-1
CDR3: ASSEAGLRALNYGYT

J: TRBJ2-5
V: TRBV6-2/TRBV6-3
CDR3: ASSLRTEETQY